Listed here are 5 T cell receptor beta chains from one sample, sequenced in a study of cytomegalovirus exposure and HLA in healthy donors. Researchers ran the PCR with 60 Vbeta and 13 Jbeta primers. Assay used: immunoSEQ multiplex PCR; TCRdb lists only in-frame clones, some missing. The table lists roughly 100,000 clones, over 12% of them singletons. Specimen: PBMCs. The receptors stem from a female donor in good health and CMV-seronegative.

This clone was counted only a few times. This chain links TRBV5-1 with TRBJ2-1, with TRBD2 identical over 15 bases. The V gene end was trimmed by 3 bases and the J gene end by 1 base; junction bases not matched to a gene: 8. CDR1 is SGHRS and CDR2 is YFSETQ in the germline V gene. The CDR3 is 19 residues long. The CDR3 region has the DNA TGCGCCAGCAGCTCCTCCGGGACTAGCGGGAGGCCTTCCTACAATGAGCAGTTCTTC. Translation: CASSSSGTSGRPSYNEQFF.

V and J are TRBV5-4 and TRBJ2-6; 7 bases are shared with TRBD1. The germline V gene encodes CDR1 SGHNT and CDR2 YYREEE (reference sequence). The CDR3 consists of 16 residues. With V trimmed by 0 bases and J by 4 bases, 4 bases remained unmatched. CDR3 loop: CASSLGDSTGANVLTF. DNA for the CDR3: TGTGCCAGCAGCTTGGGGGACAGCACCGGGGCCAACGTCCTGACTTTC.

This clone was detected a few times. The chain employs TRBV7-6 and TRBJ2-3, with 12 positions matching TRBD2. Germline CDR1 and CDR2: SGHVS and FNYEAQ. Trimming at V came to 1 base and at J to 9 bases, leaving 14 bases not matched to a gene. CDR3 length: 18 residues. The CDR3 bases are TGTGCCAGCAGCTTAGGATTTAGGACTAGCGGGGTGGGTAGGACGCAGTATTTT. Translated: CASSLGFRTSGVGRTQYF.

This chain connects TRBV5-1 to TRBJ2-7, with TRBD1 identical over 7 bases. The V gene's germline CDR1 is SGHRS and CDR2 YFSETQ. The V gene end was trimmed by 4 bases and the J gene end by 3 bases; junction bases not matched to a gene: 4. The CDR3 runs 13 residues. This CDR3 reads CASSPGQNYEQYF. The CDR3, as DNA: TGCGCCAGCAGCCCGGGACAGAACTACGAGCAGTACTTC.

In its sample, this clone was seen a few times. The V call is TRBV28, the J call TRBJ2-3, with 7 bases fitting TRBD1. The V gene's germline CDR1 is MDHEN and CDR2 SYDVKM. V lost 6 bases, J lost 6 bases, and 18 bases stayed unmatched. The CDR3 runs 17 residues. The CDR3, as DNA: TGTGCCAGCAGGACCCCAGGGGGTAGCGACCTACGGGATACGCAGTATTTT. Amino acids: CASRTPGGSDLRDTQYF.